This T cell receptor (beta chain) was recorded in a study of T cell changes during pregnancy in multiple sclerosis. Libraries were prepared by immunoSEQ multiplex PCR; TCRdb keeps only in-frame clonotypes and omits some of them. The table lists tens of thousands of clones, approximately 93% of them singletons. CDR3 length: 16 residues. CDR1 MGHDK and CDR2 SYGVNS come from the germline V gene. Losses at the gene ends were 2 bases for V and 0 bases for J; bases not matched to a gene: 3. The sequencing here drew on CD8+ T cells from peripheral blood mononuclear cells, taken in the third trimester of pregnancy. The sequence was collected from a female donor with multiple sclerosis, enrolled in a pregnancy study. The rearrangement uses TRBV25-1 and TRBJ2-1; 8 nucleotides match TRBD1. The CDR3 protein is CASSEPGQGSYNEQFF. CDR3 in DNA: TGTGCCAGCAGTGAACCAGGACAGGGCTCCTACAATGAGCAGTTCTTC.